This TCR beta chain was documented in a study of shared clonotypes between healthy human individuals. Notes on the study in general: Relative to memory subsets, naive subsets generally showed larger estimated richness. Rarefaction indicated that sorted-subset sequencing remained incomplete although depth was large.

A note on this clone: The antigen remains unidentified.

Profiled with immunoSEQ multiplex PCR; TCRdb holds only in-frame clones, not every one. The profile shows more than 150,000 clones, 90% to 95% of them singletons. Researchers partitioned CD4+ cells into CD45RA+ naive and CD45RA-negative memory subsets. The CDR3 has 16 amino acids. Germline lookup yields CDR1 MDHEN and CDR2 SYDVKM. The J segment lost 10 bases and the V segment lost 6 bases, leaving 18 bases of the junction unmatched. Sequencing was done on a sample of naive CD4+ T cells sorted from blood. The subset is: CD45RA+ positively selected. The V and J genes are TRBV28 and TRBJ1-3; TRBD1 matches at 7 bases. This TCR derives from a woman younger than 45 in good health. In DNA, the CDR3 is TGTGCCAGCAGGGCCGGGACAGTAAACGGGGTGTGGACCATATATTTT. Translation: CASRAGTVNGVWTIYF.